A single sample is the source of the 16 T cell receptor beta chains below, sequenced in a study of blood T cells in healthy people across ages. Next came a second PCR, run for roughly 6 to 11 cycles, which used a sample-barcoded 5' primer along with a J-beta primer mix. TCRdb re-called the 5' RACE reads with MiXCR, one entry per CDR3 protein. This sample has approximately 2,000,000 distinct CDR3 sequences, with more than 35% found just once. Material for sequencing was blood. These receptors all stem from a human donor in good health.

The chain couples TRBV29-1 to TRBJ1-3, with D unclear. Germline CDR1 SQVTM, CDR2 ANQGSEA. V lost 8 bases and J lost 4, with 15 bases in between. The CDR3 extends over 13 amino acids. The CDR3 DNA sequence: TGCAGCATAGAATTAGGAGCGGGAAACACCATATATTTT. Protein product: CSIELGAGNTIYF.

The rearrangement links TRBV5-1 to TRBJ2-6; D gene ambiguous. The V gene lost 6 bases and the J gene lost 2 bases, with 9 bases spanning the gap. The CDR3 spans 14 residues. The germline V gene has CDR1 SGHRS and CDR2 YFSETQ. CDR3 bases: TGCGCCAGCACTTTGGAAGCTGGGGCCAACGTCCTGACTTTC. Amino acids: CASTLEAGANVLTF.

This sequence joins TRBV29-1 and TRBJ2-4, with D unresolved. The J call is doubtful: the DNA matches TRBJ2-7 better. Germline-derived CDR1 and CDR2 are SQVTM and ANQGSEA. CDR3 length: 10 residues. The CDR3: CSGIFYEQYF. As DNA, the CDR3 is TGCAGCGGAATATTTTACGAGCAGTACTTC.

This clonotype was seen many times. This chain joins TRBV20-1 and TRBJ2-7, with D unclear. CDR1 is DFQATT and CDR2 is SNEGSKA in the germline V gene (reference sequence). V dropped 3 bases and J dropped 2 bases, with 14 bases sitting between them. The CDR3 consists of 14 residues. CDR3 nucleotides: TGCAGTGCTAGTCCCCCATGGGAAGCCTACGAGCAGTACTTC. Translation: CSASPPWEAYEQYF.

There are a few counts of this clonotype. The chain carries TRBV7-2 and TRBJ2-5; perhaps TRBD1 as D (5 bases). Germline V lookup: CDR1 SGHTA, CDR2 FQGNSA. V lost 1 base to trimming and J lost 4 bases, with 10 bases between them. The CDR3 covers 14 residues. The CDR3 loop reads CASSLDLRAETQYF. CDR3 DNA: TGTGCCAGCAGCTTAGATCTCAGGGCAGAGACCCAGTACTTC.

The chain joins TRBV7-2 to TRBJ1-2; 7 nucleotides agree with TRBD1. This CDR3 contains 15 residues. Germline CDR1 reads SGHTA; CDR2 reads FQGNSA. With V trimmed by 3 bases and J by 4 bases, 8 bases remained unmatched. CDR3 in DNA: TGTGCCAGCAGCTTTAGACAGGGCGATGTCTATGGCTACACCTTC. The encoded protein is CASSFRQGDVYGYTF. The whole variable domain, remainder taken from reference TRBV7-2 and TRBJ1-2, is GAGVSQSPSNKVTEKGKDVELRCDPISGHTALYWYRQSLGQGLEFLIYFQGNSAPDKSGLPSDRFSAERTGGSVSTLTIQRTQQEDSAVYLCASSFRQGDVYGYTFGSGTRLTVV.

V gene TRBV7-9 combines with J gene TRBJ2-3; 8 nucleotides line up with TRBD2. Per the germline V gene, CDR1 is SEHNR and CDR2 is FQNEAQ (reference sequence). After removal of 11 bases from V and 3 bases from J, the junction contained 7 bases not matched to a gene. This CDR3 has 13 residues. In nucleotides, the CDR3 is TGTGCCTGCAAGCGGGGGCCTACAGATACGCAGTATTTT. This codes for CACKRGPTDTQYF.

This clonotype has more than one count but fewer than ten. This chain uses TRBV6-6 with TRBJ2-1; the match to TRBD2 covers 8 bases. V lost 6 bases to trimming and J lost 5 bases; unmatched junction nucleotides: 12. The CDR3 is 16 residues long. The germline CDR1 and CDR2 sequences are MNHNY and SVGAGI (reference sequence). The CDR3 DNA follows: TGTGCCAGCAGACTACTCCGGGGGGGCAGGAACAATGAGCAGTTCTTC. This codes for CASRLLRGGRNNEQFF.

The chain recombines TRBV20-1 with TRBJ1-2; 7 nucleotides match TRBD1. The CDR3 loop spans 16 amino acids. J was trimmed by 5 bases and V by 0 bases; bases with no gene match: 12. Germline assignment: CDR1 DFQATT and CDR2 SNEGSKA (reference sequence). The CDR3: CSARDDRASLGYGYTF. CDR3 coding DNA: TGCAGTGCTAGAGACGACAGGGCGTCGCTTGGGTATGGCTACACCTTC.

This clonotype was recorded once. The chain recombines TRBV6-1 with TRBJ1-3, with 7 bases fitting TRBD1. The CDR3 spans 13 residues. The germline V gene encodes CDR1 MNHNS and CDR2 SASEGT. V was pared by 8 bases and J by 2 bases, with 3 bases of the junction left unmatched. CDR3 residues: CASRTGPGNTIYF. CDR3 nucleotide sequence: TGTGCCAGCCGGACAGGTCCTGGAAACACCATATATTTT.

This clonotype was seen only a few times. The rearrangement links TRBV4-2 to TRBJ2-1; 8 bases line up with TRBD2. The V and J ends lost 0 bases and 0 bases, in that order; junction bases with no gene match: 7. The CDR3 has 18 residues. The germline V gene encodes CDR1 LGHNA and CDR2 YNFKEQ. CDR3 amino acids: CASSQDDGGGSSYNEQFF. CDR3 nucleotides: TGTGCCAGCAGCCAAGATGACGGCGGGGGGAGCTCCTACAATGAGCAGTTCTTC.

The genes are TRBV28 and TRBJ2-7; 12 bases align to TRBD2. Germline assignment: CDR1 MDHEN and CDR2 SYDVKM. V shed 6 bases, J shed 6 bases, and the junction held 9 bases outside the gene matches. The CDR3 covers 15 residues. The CDR3 bases are TGTGCCAGCAGACCCGGACTAGCGGGATCTCGCGAGCAGTACTTC. It translates to CASRPGLAGSREQYF. Combining the CDR3 with reference TRBV28 and TRBJ2-7 gives the whole variable domain DVKVTQSSRYLVKRTGEKVFLECVQDMDHENMFWYRQDPGLGLRLIYFSYDVKMKEKGDIPEGYSVSREKKERFSLILESASTNQTSMYLCASRPGLAGSREQYFGPGTRLTVT.

V and J are TRBV7-2 and TRBJ2-7; 13 nucleotides align to TRBD2. The CDR3 length is 18 residues. V lost 5 bases and J lost 1; bases outside the gene matches: 11. Germline V lookup: CDR1 SGHTA, CDR2 FQGNSA. The CDR3 loop reads CASSPRPGLAGLSYEQYF. The CDR3, as DNA: TGTGCCAGCAGCCCTCGTCCGGGACTAGCGGGGCTTTCCTACGAGCAGTACTTC.

This clonotype came up many times. The V and J genes are TRBV29-1 and TRBJ2-5; tentatively, D is TRBD1 (5 bases). Germline V gene lookup returns CDR1 SQVTM and CDR2 ANQGSEA. V lost 1 base to trimming and J lost 3 bases, with 18 bases between them. This CDR3 spans 16 amino acids. The CDR3 loop is CSVEGVVSGWEETQYF. CDR3 sequence (DNA): TGCAGCGTTGAAGGAGTTGTGTCAGGGTGGGAAGAGACCCAGTACTTC.

This clonotype was seen a few times. At one of its ends the junction is not consistent with the germline gene, which may arise from a read error. This chain connects TRBV20-1 to TRBJ2-7; D is possibly TRBD1 or TRBD2 (5 bases each). Per germline, CDR1 DFQATT and CDR2 SNEGSKA (reference sequence). This CDR3 region has 12 residues. For the CDR3, the DNA is TGCAGGGCTAAGGGGACCTCCTACGAGCAGTACTTC. Its translation is CRAKGTSYEQYF.

The rearrangement links TRBV5-6 to TRBJ2-3, with 8 bases lining up with TRBD2. The CDR3 is made up of 17 amino acids. Germline V gene sequence: CDR1 SGHDT, CDR2 YYEEEE. V lost 4 bases and J lost 2; bases outside the gene matches: 12. The CDR3 bases are TGTGCCAGCAGCCCGAGACTAGCGAGGACGCACACAGATACGCAGTATTTT. It translates to CASSPRLARTHTDTQYF.